This section outlines one T cell receptor (beta chain) sequence together with its context. The target antigen is unknown. The PCR was carried out with 60 Vbeta primers and 13 Jbeta primers. Using immunoSEQ multiplex PCR, the repertoire was profiled, and TCRdb retains in-frame clones only, with some absent. The sample records more than 80,000 clones, roughly 80% being singletons. Trimming removed 1 base from V and 4 bases from J, with 9 bases in between. CDR1 and CDR2 (germline): MNHEY, SMNVEV (reference sequence). There are 14 residues in the CDR3. This specimen belongs to a study of cytomegalovirus exposure and HLA in healthy donors. Overall study: From about 200 million T cells, an earlier analysis saw roughly 120 million unique TCR beta sequences.

The study's findings and limits: An analysis done earlier found most TCR beta V segments productive about 90% or about 30% of the time. After further analysis at a later stage, 16,951 TCR beta sequences were associated with HLA alleles at 0.05 false discovery rate.

This receptor was obtained from a man in his fifties or sixties in good health and CMV-seronegative. The sample was PBMCs. The rearrangement uses TRBV27 and TRBJ2-3; D might be TRBD1 (5 bases). The CDR3 DNA follows: TGTGCCAGCAGTTTATTAGCAGGGCCAGATACGCAGTATTTT. Translated, it gives CASSLLAGPDTQYF.